What follows is one TCR beta chain and its context. Method: immunoSEQ multiplex PCR; TCRdb's copy keeps in-frame clones and lacks some. This table has about 68,000 clones, 65% to 85% appearing once. The data originate from a study of blood T cell repertoires in COVID-19. Losses at the gene ends were 0 bases for V and 5 bases for J; bases not matched to a gene: 8. Germline V gene sequence: CDR1 SGHRS, CDR2 YFSETQ. This CDR3 has 16 residues. This TCR was recovered from a woman between 45 and 60 years old with acute or convalescent COVID-19. The chain recombines TRBV5-1 with TRBJ2-7, with 10 bases aligning to TRBD1. Material: peripheral blood. The CDR3 sequence is CASSLGVATGGDEQYF. The DNA of the CDR3 is TGCGCCAGCAGCTTGGGAGTCGCGACAGGGGGCGACGAGCAGTACTTC.